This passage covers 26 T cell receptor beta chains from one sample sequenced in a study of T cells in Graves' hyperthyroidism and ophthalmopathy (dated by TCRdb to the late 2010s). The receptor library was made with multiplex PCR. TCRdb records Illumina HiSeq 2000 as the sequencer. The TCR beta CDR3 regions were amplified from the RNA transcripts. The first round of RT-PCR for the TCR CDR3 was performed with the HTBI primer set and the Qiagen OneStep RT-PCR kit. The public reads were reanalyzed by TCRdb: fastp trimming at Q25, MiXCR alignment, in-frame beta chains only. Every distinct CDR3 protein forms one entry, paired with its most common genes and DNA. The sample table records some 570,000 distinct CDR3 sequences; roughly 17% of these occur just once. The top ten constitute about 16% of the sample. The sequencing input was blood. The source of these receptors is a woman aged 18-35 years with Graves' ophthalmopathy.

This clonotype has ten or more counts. Here the CDR3 DNA reads TGTGCCAGCAGCTTCTCTGGAAGCCCAACTAATGAGCAGTTCTTC. Protein sequence: CASSFSGSPTNEQFF. The rearrangement joins TRBV13 to TRBJ2-1; no clear D gene. The CDR3 runs to 15 residues. The V gene lost 3 bases and the J gene lost 7 bases, with 16 bases spanning the gap. The germline V gene has CDR1 PRHDT and CDR2 FYEKMQ (reference sequence). The full variable domain, in which reference TRBV13 and TRBJ2-1 provide the parts outside the CDR3, is AAGVIQSPRHLIKEKRETATLKCYPIPRHDTVYWYQQGPGQDPQFLISFYEKMQSDKGSIPDRFSAQQFSDYHSELNMSSLELGDSALYFCASSFSGSPTNEQFFGPGTRLTVL.

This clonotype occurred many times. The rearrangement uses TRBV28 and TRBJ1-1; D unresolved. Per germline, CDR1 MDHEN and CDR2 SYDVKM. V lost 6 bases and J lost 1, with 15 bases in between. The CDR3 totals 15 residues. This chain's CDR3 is CASSFGVRANTEAFF. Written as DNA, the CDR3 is TGTGCCAGCAGCTTTGGAGTGCGGGCGAACACTGAAGCTTTCTTT. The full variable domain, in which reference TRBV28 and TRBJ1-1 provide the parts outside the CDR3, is DVKVTQSSRYLVKRTGEKVFLECVQDMDHENMFWYRQDPGLGLRLIYFSYDVKMKEKGDIPEGYSVSREKKERFSLILESASTNQTSMYLCASSFGVRANTEAFFGQGTRLTVV.

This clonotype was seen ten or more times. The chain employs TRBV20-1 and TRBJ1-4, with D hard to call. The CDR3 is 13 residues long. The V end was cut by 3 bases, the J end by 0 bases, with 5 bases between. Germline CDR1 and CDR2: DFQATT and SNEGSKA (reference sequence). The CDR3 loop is CSASGSTNEKLFF. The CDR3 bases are TGCAGTGCTAGCGGTTCAACTAATGAAAAACTGTTTTTT.

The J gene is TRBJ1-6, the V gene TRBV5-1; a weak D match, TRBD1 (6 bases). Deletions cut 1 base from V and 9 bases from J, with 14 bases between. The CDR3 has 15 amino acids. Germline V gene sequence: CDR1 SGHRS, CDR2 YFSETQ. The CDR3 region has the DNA TGCGCCAGCAGCTTGCTTGAACAGGGCTCTTCACCCCTCCACTTT. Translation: CASSLLEQGSSPLHF. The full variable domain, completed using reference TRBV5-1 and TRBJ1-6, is KAGVTQTPRYLIKTRGQQVTLSCSPISGHRSVSWYQQTPGQGLQFLFEYFSETQRNKGNFPGRFSGRQFSNSRSEMNVSTLELGDSALYLCASSLLEQGSSPLHFGNGTRLTVT.

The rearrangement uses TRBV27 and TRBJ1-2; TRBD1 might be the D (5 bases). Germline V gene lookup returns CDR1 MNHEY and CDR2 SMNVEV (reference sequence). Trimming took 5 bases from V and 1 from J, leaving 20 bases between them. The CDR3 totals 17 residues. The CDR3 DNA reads TGTGCCAGCAGTCCTACGGACAAGGTGCGGGTTAACTATGGCTACACCTTC. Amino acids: CASSPTDKVRVNYGYTF.

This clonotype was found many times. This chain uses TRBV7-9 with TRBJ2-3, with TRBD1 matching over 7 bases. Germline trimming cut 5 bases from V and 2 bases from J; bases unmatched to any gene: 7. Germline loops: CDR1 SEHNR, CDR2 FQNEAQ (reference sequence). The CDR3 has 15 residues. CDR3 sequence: CASSTRTGLTDTQYF. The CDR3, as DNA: TGTGCCAGCAGCACGAGGACAGGTCTCACAGATACGCAGTATTTT.

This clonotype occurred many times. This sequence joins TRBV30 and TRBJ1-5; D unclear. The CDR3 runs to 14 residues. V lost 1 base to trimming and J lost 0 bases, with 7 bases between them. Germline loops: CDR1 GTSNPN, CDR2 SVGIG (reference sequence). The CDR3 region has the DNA TGTGCCTGGAGTGAAGGGTTTAGCAATCAGCCCCAGCATTTT. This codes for CAWSEGFSNQPQHF.

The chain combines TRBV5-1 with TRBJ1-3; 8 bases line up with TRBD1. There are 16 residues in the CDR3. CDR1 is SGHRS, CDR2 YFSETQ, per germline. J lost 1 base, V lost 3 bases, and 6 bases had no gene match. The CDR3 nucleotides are TGCGCCAGCAGCTCAGGGGGCAGTGTATCTGGAAACACCATATATTTT. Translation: CASSSGGSVSGNTIYF.

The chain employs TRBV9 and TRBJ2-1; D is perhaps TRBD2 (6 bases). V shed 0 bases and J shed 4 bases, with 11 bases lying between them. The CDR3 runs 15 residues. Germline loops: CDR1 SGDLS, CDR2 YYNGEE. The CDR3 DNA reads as TGTGCCAGCAGCGTAGCGGGAGATTTGTACAATGAGCAGTTCTTC. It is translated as CASSVAGDLYNEQFF.

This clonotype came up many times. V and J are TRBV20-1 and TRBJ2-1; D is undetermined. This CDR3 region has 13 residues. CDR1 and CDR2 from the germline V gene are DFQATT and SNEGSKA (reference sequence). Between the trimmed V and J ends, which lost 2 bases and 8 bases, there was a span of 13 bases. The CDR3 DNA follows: TGCAGTGCTAGACCCCCGGTTCGAGATGAGCAGTTCTTC. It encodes CSARPPVRDEQFF.

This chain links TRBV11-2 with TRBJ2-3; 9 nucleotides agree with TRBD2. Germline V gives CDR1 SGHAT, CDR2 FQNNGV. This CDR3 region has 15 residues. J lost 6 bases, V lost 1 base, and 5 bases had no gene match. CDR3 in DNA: TGTGCCAGCAGCTTAGGACTAGCGGAGCGGGATACGCAGTATTTT. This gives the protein CASSLGLAERDTQYF.

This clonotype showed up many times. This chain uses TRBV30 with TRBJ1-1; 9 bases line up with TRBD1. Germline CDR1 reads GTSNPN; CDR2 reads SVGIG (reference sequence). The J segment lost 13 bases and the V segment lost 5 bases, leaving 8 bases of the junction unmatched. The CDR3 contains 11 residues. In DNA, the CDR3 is TGTGCCTGGGGACCGGGACAGGGAGTTTTCTTT. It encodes CAWGPGQGVFF.

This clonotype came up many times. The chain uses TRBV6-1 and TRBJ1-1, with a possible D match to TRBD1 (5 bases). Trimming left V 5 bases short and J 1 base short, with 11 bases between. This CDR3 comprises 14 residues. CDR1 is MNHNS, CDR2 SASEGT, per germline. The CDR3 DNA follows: TGTGCCAGCAGTCAGACAGACTGGAACACTGAAGCTTTCTTT. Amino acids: CASSQTDWNTEAFF.

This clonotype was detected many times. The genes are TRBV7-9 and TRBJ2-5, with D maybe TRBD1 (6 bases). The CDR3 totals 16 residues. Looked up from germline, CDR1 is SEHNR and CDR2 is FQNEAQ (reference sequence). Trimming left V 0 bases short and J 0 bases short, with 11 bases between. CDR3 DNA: TGTGCCAGCAGCTTAGCCCCGGGACACTACCAAGAGACCCAGTACTTC. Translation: CASSLAPGHYQETQYF.

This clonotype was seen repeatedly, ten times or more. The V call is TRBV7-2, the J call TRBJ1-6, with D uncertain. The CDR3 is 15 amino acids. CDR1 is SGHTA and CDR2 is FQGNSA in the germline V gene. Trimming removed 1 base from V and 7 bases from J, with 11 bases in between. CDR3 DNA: TGTGCCAGCAGCTTAGAGAATACTTCCAATTCACCCCTCCACTTT. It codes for CASSLENTSNSPLHF.

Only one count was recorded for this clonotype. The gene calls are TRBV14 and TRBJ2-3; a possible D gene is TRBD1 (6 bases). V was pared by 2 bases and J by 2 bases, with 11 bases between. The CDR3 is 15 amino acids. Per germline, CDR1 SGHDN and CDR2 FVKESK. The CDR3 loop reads CASSQQGSSTDTQYF. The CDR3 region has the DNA TGTGCCAGCAGCCAACAGGGGAGTTCCACAGATACGCAGTATTTT.

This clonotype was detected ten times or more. CDR3 DNA: TGTGCCAGCAGCTTAGATCCCCAAGCAAATGAGCAGTTCTTC. This sequence encodes CASSLDPQANEQFF. The chain uses TRBV11-2 and TRBJ2-1; no firm D call. V gave up 0 bases and J gave up 7 bases, with 10 bases separating them. Germline CDR1 is SGHAT and CDR2 is FQNNGV. This CDR3 spans 14 amino acids. The complete variable domain, with remaining parts taken from reference TRBV11-2 and TRBJ2-1, reads EAGVAQSPRYKIIEKRQSVAFWCNPISGHATLYWYQQILGQGPKLLIQFQNNGVVDDSQLPKDRFSAERLKGVDSTLKIQPAKLEDSAVYLCASSLDPQANEQFFGPGTRLTVL.

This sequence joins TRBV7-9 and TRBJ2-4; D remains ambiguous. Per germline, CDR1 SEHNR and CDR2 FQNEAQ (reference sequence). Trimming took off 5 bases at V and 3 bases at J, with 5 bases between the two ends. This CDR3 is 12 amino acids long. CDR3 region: CASSPSKNIQYF. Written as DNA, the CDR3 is TGTGCCAGCAGCCCGAGCAAAAACATTCAGTACTTC.

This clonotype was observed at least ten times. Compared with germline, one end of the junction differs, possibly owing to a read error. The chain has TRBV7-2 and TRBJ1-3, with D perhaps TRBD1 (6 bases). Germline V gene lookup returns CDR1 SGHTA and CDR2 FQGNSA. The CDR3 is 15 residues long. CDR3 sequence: CASSLEGGAGNTIYF. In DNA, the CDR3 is TGCGCCAGCAGCCTGGAGGGGGGCGCTGGAAACACCATATATTTT. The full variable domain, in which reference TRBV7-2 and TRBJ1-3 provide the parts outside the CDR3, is GAGVSQSPSNKVTEKGKDVELRCDPISGHTALYWYRQSLGQGLEFLIYFQGNSAPDKSGLPSDRFSAERTGGSVSTLTIQRTQQEDSAVYLCASSLEGGAGNTIYFGEGSWLTVV.

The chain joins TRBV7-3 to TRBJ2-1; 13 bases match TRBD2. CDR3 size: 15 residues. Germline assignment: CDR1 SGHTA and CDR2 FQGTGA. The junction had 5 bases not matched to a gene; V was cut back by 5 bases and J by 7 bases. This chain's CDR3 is CASSKGTSGTNEQFF. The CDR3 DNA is TGTGCCAGCAGCAAGGGGACTAGCGGGACTAATGAGCAGTTCTTC.

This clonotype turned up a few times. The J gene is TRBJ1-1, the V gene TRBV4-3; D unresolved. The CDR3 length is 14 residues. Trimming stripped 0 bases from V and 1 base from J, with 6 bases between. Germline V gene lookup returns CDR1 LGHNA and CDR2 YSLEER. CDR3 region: CASSQEEGNTEAFF. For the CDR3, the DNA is TGCGCCAGCAGCCAAGAGGAGGGGAACACTGAAGCTTTCTTT.

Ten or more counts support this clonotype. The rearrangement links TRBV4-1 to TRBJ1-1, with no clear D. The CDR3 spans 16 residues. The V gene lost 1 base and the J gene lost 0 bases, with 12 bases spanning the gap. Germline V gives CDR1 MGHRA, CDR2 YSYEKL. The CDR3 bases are TGCGCCAGCAGCCAAGGTCCAGCCACGATGAACACTGAAGCTTTCTTT. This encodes CASSQGPATMNTEAFF.

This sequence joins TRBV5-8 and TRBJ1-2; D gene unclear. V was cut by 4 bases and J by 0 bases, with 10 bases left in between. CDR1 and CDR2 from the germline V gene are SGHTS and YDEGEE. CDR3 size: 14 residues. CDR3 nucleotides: TGTGCCAGCAGCCTACAGTTTACTAACTATGGCTACACCTTC. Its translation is CASSLQFTNYGYTF.

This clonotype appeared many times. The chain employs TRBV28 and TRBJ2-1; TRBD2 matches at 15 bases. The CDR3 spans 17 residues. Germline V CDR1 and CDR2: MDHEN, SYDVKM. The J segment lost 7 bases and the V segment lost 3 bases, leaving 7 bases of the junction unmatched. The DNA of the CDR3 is TGTGCCAGCAGTTTCCCCCGGACTAGCGGGAGGGCAAATGAGCAGTTCTTC. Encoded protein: CASSFPRTSGRANEQFF.

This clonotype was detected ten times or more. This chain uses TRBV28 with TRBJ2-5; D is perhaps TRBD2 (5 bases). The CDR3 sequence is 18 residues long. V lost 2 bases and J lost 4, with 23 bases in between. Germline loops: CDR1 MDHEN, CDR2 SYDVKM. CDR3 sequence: CASSLPFKRRGMVETQYF. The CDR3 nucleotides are TGTGCCAGCAGTTTACCCTTCAAGCGGAGAGGGATGGTAGAGACCCAGTACTTC. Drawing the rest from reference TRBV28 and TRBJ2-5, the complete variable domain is DVKVTQSSRYLVKRTGEKVFLECVQDMDHENMFWYRQDPGLGLRLIYFSYDVKMKEKGDIPEGYSVSREKKERFSLILESASTNQTSMYLCASSLPFKRRGMVETQYFGPGTRLLVL.

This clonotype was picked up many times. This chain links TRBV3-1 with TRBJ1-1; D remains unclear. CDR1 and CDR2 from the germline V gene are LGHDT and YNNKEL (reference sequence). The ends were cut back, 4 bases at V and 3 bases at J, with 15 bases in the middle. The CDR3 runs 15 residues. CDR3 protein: CASSPSLGADTEAFF. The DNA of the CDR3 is TGTGCCAGCAGCCCCTCCCTGGGCGCTGACACTGAAGCTTTCTTT. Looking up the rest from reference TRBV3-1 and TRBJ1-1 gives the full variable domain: DTAVSQTPKYLVTQMGNDKSIKCEQNLGHDTMYWYKQDSKKFLKIMFSYNNKELIINETVPNRFSPKSPDKAHLNLHINSLELGDSAVYFCASSPSLGADTEAFFGQGTRLTVV.